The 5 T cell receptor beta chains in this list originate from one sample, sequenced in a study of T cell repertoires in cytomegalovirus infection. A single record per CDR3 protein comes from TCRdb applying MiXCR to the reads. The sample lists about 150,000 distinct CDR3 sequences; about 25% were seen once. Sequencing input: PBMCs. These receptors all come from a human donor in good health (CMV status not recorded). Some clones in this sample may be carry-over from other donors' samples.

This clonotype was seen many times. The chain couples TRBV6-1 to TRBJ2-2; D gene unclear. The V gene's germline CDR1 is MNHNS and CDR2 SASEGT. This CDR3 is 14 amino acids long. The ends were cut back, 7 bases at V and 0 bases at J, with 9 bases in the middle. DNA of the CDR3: TGTGCCAGCATTTCGACGACGAACACCGGGGAGCTGTTTTTT. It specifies CASISTTNTGELFF.

The DNA of the CDR3 is TGTGCCAGCAGCTTAGCCAGAGTTGACGAGCAGTACTTC. Translated, it gives CASSLARVDEQYF. This chain connects TRBV7-2 to TRBJ2-7; D unresolved. CDR1 is SGHTA, CDR2 FQGNSA, per germline. The V end lost 0 bases, the J end lost 5 bases, and 8 bases lay between the germline ends. This CDR3 is built from 13 residues. The variable domain in full, with the rest retrieved from reference TRBV7-2 and TRBJ2-7, is GAGVSQSPSNKVTEKGKDVELRCDPISGHTALYWYRQSLGQGLEFLIYFQGNSAPDKSGLPSDRFSAERTGGSVSTLTIQRTQQEDSAVYLCASSLARVDEQYFGPGTRLTVT.

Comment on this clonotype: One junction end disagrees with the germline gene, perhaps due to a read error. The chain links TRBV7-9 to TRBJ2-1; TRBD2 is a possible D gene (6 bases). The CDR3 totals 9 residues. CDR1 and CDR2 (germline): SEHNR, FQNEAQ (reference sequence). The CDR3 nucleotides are TGCTTGGGGGGCAATGAGCAGTTCTTC. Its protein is CLGGNEQFF.

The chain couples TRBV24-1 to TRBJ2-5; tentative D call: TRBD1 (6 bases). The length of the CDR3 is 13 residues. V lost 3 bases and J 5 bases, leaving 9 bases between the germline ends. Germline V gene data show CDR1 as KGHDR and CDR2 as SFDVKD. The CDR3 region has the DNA TGTGCCACCAGTGATCCAGGGGTGGAGACCCAGTACTTC. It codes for CATSDPGVETQYF.

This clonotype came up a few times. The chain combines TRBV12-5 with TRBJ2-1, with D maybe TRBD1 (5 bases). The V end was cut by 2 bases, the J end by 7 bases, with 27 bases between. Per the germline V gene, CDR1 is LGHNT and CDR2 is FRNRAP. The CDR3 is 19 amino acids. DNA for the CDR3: TGTGCTAGTGGTTTGCTTATCTCTGCAGGGATGTTAAAGGGGAATGAGCAGTTCTTC. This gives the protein CASGLLISAGMLKGNEQFF.